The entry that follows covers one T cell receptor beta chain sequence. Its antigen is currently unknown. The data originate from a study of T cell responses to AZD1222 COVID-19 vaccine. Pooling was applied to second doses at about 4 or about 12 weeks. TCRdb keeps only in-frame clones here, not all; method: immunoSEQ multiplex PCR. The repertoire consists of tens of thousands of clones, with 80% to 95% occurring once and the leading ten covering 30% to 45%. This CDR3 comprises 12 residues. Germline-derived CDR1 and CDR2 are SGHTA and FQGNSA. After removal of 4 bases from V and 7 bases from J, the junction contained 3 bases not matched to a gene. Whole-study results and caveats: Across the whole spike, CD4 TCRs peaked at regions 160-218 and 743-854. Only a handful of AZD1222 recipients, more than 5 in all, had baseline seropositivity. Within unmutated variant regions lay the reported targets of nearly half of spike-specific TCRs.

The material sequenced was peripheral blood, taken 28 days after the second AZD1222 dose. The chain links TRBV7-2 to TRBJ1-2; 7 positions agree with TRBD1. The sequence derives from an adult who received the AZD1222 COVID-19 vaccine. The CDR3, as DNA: TGTGCCAGCAGCTCTACAGGGGTTGGCTACACCTTC. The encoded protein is CASSSTGVGYTF.